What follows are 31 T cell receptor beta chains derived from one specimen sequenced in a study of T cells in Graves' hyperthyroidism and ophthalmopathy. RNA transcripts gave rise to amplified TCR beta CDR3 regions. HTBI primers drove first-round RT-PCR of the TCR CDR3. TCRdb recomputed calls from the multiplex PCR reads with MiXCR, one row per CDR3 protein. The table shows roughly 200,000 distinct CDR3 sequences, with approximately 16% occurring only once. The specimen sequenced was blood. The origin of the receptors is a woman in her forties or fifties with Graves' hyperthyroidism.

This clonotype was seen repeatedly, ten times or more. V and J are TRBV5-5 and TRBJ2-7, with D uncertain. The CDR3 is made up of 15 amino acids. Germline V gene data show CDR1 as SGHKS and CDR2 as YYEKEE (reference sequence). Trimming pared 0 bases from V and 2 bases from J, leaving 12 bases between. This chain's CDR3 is CASSLARGQTYEQYF. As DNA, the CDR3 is TGTGCCAGCAGCTTGGCCCGAGGCCAAACCTACGAGCAGTACTTC.

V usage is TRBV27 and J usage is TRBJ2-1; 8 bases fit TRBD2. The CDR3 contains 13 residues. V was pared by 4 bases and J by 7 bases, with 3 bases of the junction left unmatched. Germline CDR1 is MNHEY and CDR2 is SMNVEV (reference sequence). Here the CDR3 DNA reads TGTGCCAGCAGTTACCAGCGGGGGAATGAGCAGTTCTTC. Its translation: CASSYQRGNEQFF.

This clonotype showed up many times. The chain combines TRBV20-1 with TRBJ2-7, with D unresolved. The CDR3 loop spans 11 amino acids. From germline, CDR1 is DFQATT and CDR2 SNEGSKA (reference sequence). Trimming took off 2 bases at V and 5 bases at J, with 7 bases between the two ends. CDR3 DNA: TGCAGTGCTAGACATACACACGAGCAGTACTTC. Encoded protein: CSARHTHEQYF.

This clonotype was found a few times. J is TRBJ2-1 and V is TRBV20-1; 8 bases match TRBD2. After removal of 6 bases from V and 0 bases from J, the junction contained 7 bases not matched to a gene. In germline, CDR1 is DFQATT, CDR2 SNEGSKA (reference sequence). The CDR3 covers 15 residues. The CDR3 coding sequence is TGCAGTGCCATCACCGGGACTAGCTCCTACAATGAGCAGTTCTTC. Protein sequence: CSAITGTSSYNEQFF.

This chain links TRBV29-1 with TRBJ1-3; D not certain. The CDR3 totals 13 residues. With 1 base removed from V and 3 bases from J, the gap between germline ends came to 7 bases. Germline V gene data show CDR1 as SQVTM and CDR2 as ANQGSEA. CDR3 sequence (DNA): TGCAGCGTTGAAGTTCAAGTTGGAAACACCATATATTTT. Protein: CSVEVQVGNTIYF. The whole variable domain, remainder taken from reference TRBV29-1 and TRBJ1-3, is SAVISQKPSRDICQRGTSLTIQCQVDSQVTMMFWYRQQPGQSLTLIATANQGSEATYESGFVIDKFPISRPNLTFSTLTVSNMSPEDSSIYLCSVEVQVGNTIYFGEGSWLTVV.

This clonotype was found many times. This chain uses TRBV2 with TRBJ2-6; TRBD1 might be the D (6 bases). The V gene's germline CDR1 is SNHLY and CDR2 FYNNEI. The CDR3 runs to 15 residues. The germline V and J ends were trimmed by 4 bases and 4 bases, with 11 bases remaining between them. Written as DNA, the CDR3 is TGTGCCAGCAGTGTTGCAGGGGTCGGGGCCAACGTCCTGACTTTC. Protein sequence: CASSVAGVGANVLTF.

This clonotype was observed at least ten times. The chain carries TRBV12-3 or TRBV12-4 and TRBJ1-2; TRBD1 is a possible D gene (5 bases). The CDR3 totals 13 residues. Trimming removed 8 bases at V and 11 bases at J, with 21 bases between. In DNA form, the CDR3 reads TGTGCCAGCGTCCCTTCTACATATGGGGGGTACACCTTC. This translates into CASVPSTYGGYTF.

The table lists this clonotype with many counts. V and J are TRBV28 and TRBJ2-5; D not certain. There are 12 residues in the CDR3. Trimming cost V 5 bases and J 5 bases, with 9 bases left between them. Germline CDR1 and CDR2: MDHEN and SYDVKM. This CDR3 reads CASSPYWETQYF. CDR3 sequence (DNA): TGTGCCAGCAGTCCCTATTGGGAGACCCAGTACTTC.

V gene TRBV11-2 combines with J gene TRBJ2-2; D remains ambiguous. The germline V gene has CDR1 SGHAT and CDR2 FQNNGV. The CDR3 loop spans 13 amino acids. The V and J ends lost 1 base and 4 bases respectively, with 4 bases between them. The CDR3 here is CASSLAATGELFF. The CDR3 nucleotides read TGTGCCAGCAGCTTAGCTGCCACCGGGGAGCTGTTTTTT.

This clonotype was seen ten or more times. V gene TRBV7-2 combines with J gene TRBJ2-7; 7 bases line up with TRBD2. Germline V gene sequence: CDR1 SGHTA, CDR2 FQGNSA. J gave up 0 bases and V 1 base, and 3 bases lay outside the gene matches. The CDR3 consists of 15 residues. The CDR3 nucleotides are TGTGCCAGCAGCTTAGAGGGAGGGCACTCCTACGAGCAGTACTTC. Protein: CASSLEGGHSYEQYF.

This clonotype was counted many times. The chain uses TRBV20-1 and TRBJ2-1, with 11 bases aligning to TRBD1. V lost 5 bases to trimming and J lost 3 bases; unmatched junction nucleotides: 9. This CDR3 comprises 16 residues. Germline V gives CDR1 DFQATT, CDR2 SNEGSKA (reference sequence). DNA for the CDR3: TGCAGTGCTGCTCCAACCGGGACAGGGGGCTACAATGAGCAGTTCTTC. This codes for CSAAPTGTGGYNEQFF.

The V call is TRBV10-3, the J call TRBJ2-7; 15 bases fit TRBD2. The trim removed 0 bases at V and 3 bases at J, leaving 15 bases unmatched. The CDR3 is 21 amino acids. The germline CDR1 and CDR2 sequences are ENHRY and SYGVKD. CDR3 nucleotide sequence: TGTGCCATCAGTGAGTCGGGAACCTTGGGACTAGCGGGAGGCCCGAACTACGAGCAGTACTTC. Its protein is CAISESGTLGLAGGPNYEQYF.

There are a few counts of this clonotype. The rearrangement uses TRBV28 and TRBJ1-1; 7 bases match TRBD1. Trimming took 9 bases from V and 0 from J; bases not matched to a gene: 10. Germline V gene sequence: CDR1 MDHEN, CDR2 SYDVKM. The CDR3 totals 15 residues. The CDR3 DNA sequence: TGTGCCAGTGGACGGGACAGACGATTGAACACTGAAGCTTTCTTT. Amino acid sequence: CASGRDRRLNTEAFF.

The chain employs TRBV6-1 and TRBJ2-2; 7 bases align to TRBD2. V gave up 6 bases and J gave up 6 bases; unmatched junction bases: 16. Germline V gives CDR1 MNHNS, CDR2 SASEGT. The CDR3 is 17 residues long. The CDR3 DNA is TGTGCCAGCAGGGACCCGAGGAGCGGGAATTTCGCCGGGGAGCTGTTTTTT. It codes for CASRDPRSGNFAGELFF.

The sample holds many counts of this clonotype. The CDR3 nucleotides are TGCAGTGCTAGGGATCCGCGGGAAAACACTGAAGCTTTCTTT. This translates into CSARDPRENTEAFF. This chain links TRBV20-1 with TRBJ1-1; the D is unclear. The CDR3 length is 14 residues. The ends were cut back, 3 bases at V and 2 bases at J, with 13 bases in the middle. Germline CDR1 DFQATT, CDR2 SNEGSKA (reference sequence).

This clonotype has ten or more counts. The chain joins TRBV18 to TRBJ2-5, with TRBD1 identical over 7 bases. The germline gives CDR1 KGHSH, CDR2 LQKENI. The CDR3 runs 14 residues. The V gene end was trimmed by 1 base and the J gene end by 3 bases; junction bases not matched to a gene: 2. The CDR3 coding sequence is TGTGCCAGCTCACCACTACAGGGGAAAGAGACCCAGTACTTC. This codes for CASSPLQGKETQYF. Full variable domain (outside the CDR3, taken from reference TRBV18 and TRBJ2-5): NAGVMQNPRHLVRRRGQEARLRCSPMKGHSHVYWYRQLPEEGLKFMVYLQKENIIDESGMPKERFSAEFPKEGPSILRIQQVVRGDSAAYFCASSPLQGKETQYFGPGTRLLVL.

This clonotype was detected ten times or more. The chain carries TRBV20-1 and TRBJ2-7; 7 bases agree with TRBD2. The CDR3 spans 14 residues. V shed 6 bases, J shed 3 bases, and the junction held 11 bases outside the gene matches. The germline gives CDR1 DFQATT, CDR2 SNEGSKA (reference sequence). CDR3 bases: TGCAGTGCGCCCCCCGGCGGGAGTCACTACGAGCAGTACTTC. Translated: CSAPPGGSHYEQYF.

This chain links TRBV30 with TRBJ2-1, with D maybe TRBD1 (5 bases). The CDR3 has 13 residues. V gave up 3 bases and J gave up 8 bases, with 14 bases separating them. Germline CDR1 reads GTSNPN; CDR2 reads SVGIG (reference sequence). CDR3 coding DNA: TGTGCCTGGAGGGAAGATCAGGGCCATGAGCAGTTCTTC. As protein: CAWREDQGHEQFF.

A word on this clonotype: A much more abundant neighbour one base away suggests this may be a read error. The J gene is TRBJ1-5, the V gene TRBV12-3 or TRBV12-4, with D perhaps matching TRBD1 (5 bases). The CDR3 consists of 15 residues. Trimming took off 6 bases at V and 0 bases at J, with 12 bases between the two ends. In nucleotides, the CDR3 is TGTGCCAGCAGACCGACAGAGTATAGCAATCAGCCCCAGCATTTT. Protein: CASRPTEYSNQPQHF.

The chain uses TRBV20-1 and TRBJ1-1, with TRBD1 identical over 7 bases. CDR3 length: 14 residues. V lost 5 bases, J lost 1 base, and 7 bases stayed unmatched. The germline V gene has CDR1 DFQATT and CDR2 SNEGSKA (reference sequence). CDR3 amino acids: CSAARGTENTEAFF. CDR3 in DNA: TGCAGTGCTGCCCGGGGGACAGAGAACACTGAAGCTTTCTTT.

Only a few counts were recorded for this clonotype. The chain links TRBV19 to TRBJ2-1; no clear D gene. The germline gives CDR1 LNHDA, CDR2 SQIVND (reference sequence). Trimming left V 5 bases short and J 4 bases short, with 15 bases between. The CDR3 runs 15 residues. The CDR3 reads CASSPGVAEYNEQFF. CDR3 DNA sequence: TGTGCCAGTAGTCCTGGTGTGGCCGAATACAATGAGCAGTTCTTC.

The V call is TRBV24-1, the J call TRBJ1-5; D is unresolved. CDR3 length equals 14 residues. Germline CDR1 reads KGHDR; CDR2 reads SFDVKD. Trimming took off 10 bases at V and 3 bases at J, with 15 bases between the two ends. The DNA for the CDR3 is TGTGCCACAGGGATTCCGGGAGACAATCAGCCCCAGCATTTT. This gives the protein CATGIPGDNQPQHF.

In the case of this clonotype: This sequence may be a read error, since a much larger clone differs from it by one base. CDR3 residues: CASSPAENTVAFF. The CDR3 nucleotides read TGTGCCAGCTCACCTGCGGAGAACACTGTAGCTTTCTTT. This chain joins TRBV18 and TRBJ1-1; D uncertain. The CDR3 covers 13 residues. Germline V gene data show CDR1 as KGHSH and CDR2 as LQKENI.

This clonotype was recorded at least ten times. DNA of the CDR3: TGTGCCAGCAGGGCCAAGACAGATTCCCCTGAAGCTTTCTTT. It is translated as CASRAKTDSPEAFF. The chain is built from TRBV2 and TRBJ1-1, with a weak D call TRBD1 (5 bases). Germline CDR1 is SNHLY and CDR2 is FYNNEI. CDR3 length equals 14 residues. Between the trimmed V and J ends, which lost 6 bases and 6 bases, there was a span of 17 bases. The entire variable domain, with the rest obtained from reference TRBV2 and TRBJ1-1, is as follows: EPEVTQTPSHQVTQMGQEVILRCVPISNHLYFYWYRQILGQKVEFLVSFYNNEISEKSEIFDDQFSVERPDGSNFTLKIRSTKLEDSAMYFCASRAKTDSPEAFFGQGTRLTVV.

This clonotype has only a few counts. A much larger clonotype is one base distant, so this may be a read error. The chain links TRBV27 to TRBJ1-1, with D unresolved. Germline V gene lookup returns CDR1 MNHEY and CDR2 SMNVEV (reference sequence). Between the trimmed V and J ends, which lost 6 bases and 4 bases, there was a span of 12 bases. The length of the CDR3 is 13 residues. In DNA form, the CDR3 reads TGTGCCAGCAGGTCCAATCGGTTCACTGAAGCTTTCTTT. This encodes CASRSNRFTEAFF.

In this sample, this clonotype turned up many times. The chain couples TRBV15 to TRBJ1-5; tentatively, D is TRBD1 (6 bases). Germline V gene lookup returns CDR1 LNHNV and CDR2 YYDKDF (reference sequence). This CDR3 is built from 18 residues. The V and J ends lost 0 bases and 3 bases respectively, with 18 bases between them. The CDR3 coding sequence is TGTGCCACCAGCAGAGAGCCTCTCCCGGGACACAACAATCAGCCCCAGCATTTT. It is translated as CATSREPLPGHNNQPQHF. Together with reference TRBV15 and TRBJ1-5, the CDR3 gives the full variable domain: DAMVIQNPRYQVTQFGKPVTLSCSQTLNHNVMYWYQQKSSQAPKLLFHYYDKDFNNEADTPDNFQSRRPNTSFCFLDIRSPGLGDTAMYLCATSREPLPGHNNQPQHFGDGTRLSIL.

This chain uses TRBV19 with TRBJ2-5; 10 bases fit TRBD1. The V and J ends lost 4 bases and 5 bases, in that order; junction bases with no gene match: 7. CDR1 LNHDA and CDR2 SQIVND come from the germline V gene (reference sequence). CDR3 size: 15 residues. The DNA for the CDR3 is TGTGCCAGTAGTACCCGACAGGGGGCCGGGGAGACCCAGTACTTC. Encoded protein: CASSTRQGAGETQYF. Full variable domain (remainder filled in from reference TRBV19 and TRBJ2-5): DGGITQSPKYLFRKEGQNVTLSCEQNLNHDAMYWYRQDPGQGLRLIYYSQIVNDFQKGDIAEGYSVSREKKESFPLTVTSAQKNPTAFYLCASSTRQGAGETQYFGPGTRLLVL.

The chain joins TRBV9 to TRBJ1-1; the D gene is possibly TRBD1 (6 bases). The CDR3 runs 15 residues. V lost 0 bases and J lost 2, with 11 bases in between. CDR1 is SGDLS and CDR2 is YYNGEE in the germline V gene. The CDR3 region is CASSVVVTGNTEAFF. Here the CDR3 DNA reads TGTGCCAGCAGCGTAGTGGTGACAGGTAACACTGAAGCTTTCTTT. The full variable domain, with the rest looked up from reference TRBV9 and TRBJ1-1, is DSGVTQTPKHLITATGQRVTLRCSPRSGDLSVYWYQQSLDQGLQFLIQYYNGEERAKGNILERFSAQQFPDLHSELNLSSLELGDSALYFCASSVVVTGNTEAFFGQGTRLTVV.

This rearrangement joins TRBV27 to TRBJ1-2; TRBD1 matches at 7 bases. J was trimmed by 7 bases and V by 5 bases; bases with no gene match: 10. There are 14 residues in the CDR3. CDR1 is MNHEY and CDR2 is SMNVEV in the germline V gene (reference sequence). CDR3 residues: CASSLTTGISGYTF. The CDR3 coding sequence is TGTGCCAGCAGTCTTACGACAGGGATTAGTGGCTACACCTTC.

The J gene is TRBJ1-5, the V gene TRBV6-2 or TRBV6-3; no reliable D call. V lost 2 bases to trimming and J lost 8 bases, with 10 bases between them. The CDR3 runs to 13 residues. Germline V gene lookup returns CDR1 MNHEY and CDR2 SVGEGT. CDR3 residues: CASSYEGQEPQHF. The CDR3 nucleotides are TGTGCCAGCAGTTACGAGGGTCAGGAGCCCCAGCATTTT.

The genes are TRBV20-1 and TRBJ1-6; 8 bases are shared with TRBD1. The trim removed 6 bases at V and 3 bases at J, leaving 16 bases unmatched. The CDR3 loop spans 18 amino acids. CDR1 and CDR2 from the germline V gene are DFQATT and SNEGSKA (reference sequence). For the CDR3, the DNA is TGCAGTGCGACCATTGGCGGACAGGGACGCTACTATAATTCACCCCTCCACTTT. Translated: CSATIGGQGRYYNSPLHF.